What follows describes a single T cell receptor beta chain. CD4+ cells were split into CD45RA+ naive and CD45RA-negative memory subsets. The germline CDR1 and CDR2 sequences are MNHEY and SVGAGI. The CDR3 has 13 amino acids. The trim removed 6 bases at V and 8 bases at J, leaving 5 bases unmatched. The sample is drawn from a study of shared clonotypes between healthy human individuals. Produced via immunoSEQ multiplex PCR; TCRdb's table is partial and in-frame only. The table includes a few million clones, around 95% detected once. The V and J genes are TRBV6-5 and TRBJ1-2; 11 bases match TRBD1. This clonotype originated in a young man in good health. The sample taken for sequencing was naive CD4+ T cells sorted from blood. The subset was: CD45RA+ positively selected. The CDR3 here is CASRRGQGGGYTF. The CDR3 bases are TGTGCCAGCAGGAGGGGACAGGGGGGCGGCTACACCTTC.